The 13 T cell receptor beta chains reported below all come from one sample, sequenced in a study of T cells in Graves' hyperthyroidism and ophthalmopathy (dated by TCRdb to between 2018 and 2021). Libraries were constructed by multiplex PCR. The sequencing machine was an Illumina HiSeq 2000. The TCR beta CDR3 regions were amplified from RNA transcripts. The first round of RT-PCR for the TCR CDR3 was performed with the HTBI primer set and the Qiagen OneStep RT-PCR kit. Clones were called with MiXCR by TCRdb after fastp trimmed the public reads at Q25, and only in-frame beta chains were retained. Entries are consolidated by CDR3 protein sequence, retaining the most common genes and DNA. The table for this sample lists around 500,000 distinct CDR3 sequences; 14% of them were counted only once. Approximately 15% of the sample is taken by the ten largest. The sequenced sample consisted of blood. Receptors originate from a middle-aged woman with Graves' hyperthyroidism.

This clonotype was counted only a few times. This rearrangement joins TRBV7-9 to TRBJ2-1; 7 positions agree with TRBD2. The CDR3 has 15 amino acids. V lost 1 base and J lost 8; bases outside the gene matches: 8. The germline V gene has CDR1 SEHNR and CDR2 FQNEAQ (reference sequence). The CDR3 DNA follows: TGTGCCAGCAGCTTAGAAGGGAGGGCAATGGATGAGCAGTTCTTC. Encoded protein: CASSLEGRAMDEQFF.

The V gene is TRBV3-1, the J gene TRBJ2-7; 8 bases are shared with TRBD1. The CDR3 length is 14 residues. Germline V gene sequence: CDR1 LGHDT, CDR2 YNNKEL (reference sequence). V trimming: 3 bases; J trimming: 3 bases; junction bases outside the gene matches: 4. CDR3 DNA sequence: TGTGCCAGCAGCCAGAGGACAGGGTACTACGAGCAGTACTTC. Translated: CASSQRTGYYEQYF.

This clonotype was recorded many times. The V gene is TRBV9, the J gene TRBJ2-7, with TRBD2 identical over 9 bases. CDR3 size: 14 residues. V dropped 4 bases and J dropped 4; count of bases not matched to a gene: 6. Germline values: CDR1 SGDLS, CDR2 YYNGEE. CDR3 in DNA: TGTGCCAGCAGCAGACTAGCGGAGTCTTACGAGCAGTACTTC. Residues: CASSRLAESYEQYF.

At least ten counts were recorded for this clonotype. The chain uses TRBV18 and TRBJ2-3; tentatively, D is TRBD1 (6 bases). This CDR3 comprises 14 residues. V was clipped by 2 bases and J by 4 bases, with 10 bases between them. CDR1 and CDR2 from the germline V gene are KGHSH and LQKENI. CDR3 DNA sequence: TGTGCCAGCTCACCAGACAGGACACCAGATACGCAGTATTTT. It translates to CASSPDRTPDTQYF.

The chain has TRBV12-3 or TRBV12-4 and TRBJ2-7; D call uncertain. The V gene lost 3 bases and the J gene lost 6 bases, with 9 bases spanning the gap. The CDR3 sequence is 12 residues long. The CDR3 spells CASSFSRPEQYF. The CDR3 DNA reads as TGTGCCAGCAGTTTCTCTCGGCCCGAGCAGTACTTC.

Regarding this clonotype: Possible read error: a much larger clone is one base away. In this CDR3 the conserved last residue, phenylalanine or tryptophan, is missing, so a read error is likely. This chain joins TRBV2 and TRBJ1-3, with D possibly matching TRBD1 (6 bases). Germline V gene sequence: CDR1 SNHLY, CDR2 FYNNEI. The CDR3 extends over 17 amino acids. Trimming pared 3 bases from V and 3 bases from J, leaving 18 bases between. CDR3 nucleotides: TGTGCCAGCAGTGATCTAGCGGGGGCCTCGCTTGGAAACACCATATATTCT. Residues: CASSDLAGASLGNTIYS.

The V and J genes are TRBV29-1 and TRBJ1-4; possible D gene TRBD1, 5 bases. This CDR3 has 16 amino acids. V gave up 0 bases and J gave up 0 bases, with 11 bases separating them. Germline V CDR1 and CDR2: SQVTM, ANQGSEA. Here the CDR3 reads CSVEEGRGATNEKLFF. The DNA for the CDR3 is TGCAGCGTTGAAGAGGGCCGGGGGGCAACTAATGAAAAACTGTTTTTT.

Ten or more counts support this clonotype. The V call is TRBV20-1, the J call TRBJ1-1, with TRBD1 identical over 7 bases. V was clipped by 3 bases and J by 1 base; unmatched bases: 8. Germline V gene sequence: CDR1 DFQATT, CDR2 SNEGSKA (reference sequence). This CDR3 is built from 15 residues. Written as DNA, the CDR3 is TGCAGTGCTAGCCCGACAGGGTTCGGGAACACTGAAGCTTTCTTT. Translation gives CSASPTGFGNTEAFF.

The chain recombines TRBV19 with TRBJ2-1; TRBD2 matches at 11 bases. V shed 7 bases and J 0 bases; nucleotides not matched to a gene: 17. Per the germline V gene, CDR1 is LNHDA and CDR2 is SQIVND (reference sequence). CDR3 size: 20 residues. The CDR3 DNA is TGTGCCAGTAATGCCAGGACGAAGCTAGCGGGAGGCCGCTCCTACAATGAGCAGTTCTTC. This sequence encodes CASNARTKLAGGRSYNEQFF.

This clonotype appeared a few times. A much larger clone sits a single nucleotide away, making a read error possible. This chain uses TRBV27 with TRBJ2-7, with 7 bases identical to TRBD1. The CDR3 contains 14 residues. Per the germline V gene, CDR1 is MNHEY and CDR2 is SMNVEV (reference sequence). The CDR3 here is CAGSRDRVAYEQYF. The CDR3 DNA reads TGTGCCGGCAGTCGAGACAGGGTGGCCTACGAGCAGTACTTC.

The V and J genes are TRBV27 and TRBJ2-2; the match to TRBD2 covers 10 bases. The CDR3 loop spans 17 amino acids. V dropped 6 bases and J dropped 0; count of bases not matched to a gene: 7. Germline loops: CDR1 MNHEY, CDR2 SMNVEV (reference sequence). The CDR3 DNA reads as TGTGCCAGCAGCTCGTGGACTAGCGGTTCGAACACCGGGGAGCTGTTTTTT. Translation: CASSSWTSGSNTGELFF.

This clonotype was seen ten or more times. V gene TRBV7-8 combines with J gene TRBJ2-1, with no clear D. CDR1 SGHVS and CDR2 FQNEAQ come from the germline V gene. V was clipped by 2 bases and J by 0 bases, with 14 bases between them. The CDR3 is 17 amino acids. CDR3 residues: CASSLFGSESSYNEQFF. The CDR3 DNA is TGTGCCAGCAGCTTATTCGGCTCGGAAAGCTCCTACAATGAGCAGTTCTTC.

This clonotype showed up just a few times. CDR3 amino acids: CASSHERAGGRDDEQFF. The CDR3 DNA sequence: TGTGCCAGCAGCCATGAAAGAGCGGGAGGTCGCGACGATGAGCAGTTCTTC. This sequence joins TRBV5-6 and TRBJ2-1, with TRBD2 matching over 9 bases. Trimming cost V 4 bases and J 8 bases; bases outside gene matches: 16. The length of the CDR3 is 17 residues. Germline loops: CDR1 SGHDT, CDR2 YYEEEE.